These T cell receptor beta chains were read from a single sample in a study of blood T cell repertoires in COVID-19. TCRdb's table, derived via immunoSEQ multiplex PCR, lists solely in-frame clones and lacks some. This table has 85,000 to 100,000 clones, roughly 70% appearing once. The sequenced material came from peripheral blood. Every receptor here comes from a woman aged 55-69 years in a cohort sampled during active or convalescent COVID-19. The CDR3 runs from the conserved cysteine through the conserved F or W. A D gene is named only where the DNA matches it firmly. Clone size is given for some rows only: seen once, a few or many times, or a class if the clone is expanded.

abundance | d_gene | j_gene | v_gene | CDR3aa | CDR3nt
- | - | TRBJ1-1 | TRBV4-2 | CASSQRVNTEAFF | TGTGCCAGCAGCCAACGGGTAAACACTGAAGCTTTCTTT
few | - | TRBJ1-4 | TRBV2 | CASSKSGQIYEKLFF | TGTGCCAGCTCAAAAAGCGGACAGATTTATGAAAAACTGTTTTTT
few | - | TRBJ2-7 | TRBV5-5 | CASTWQGSFHEQYF | TGTGCCAGCACGTGGCAGGGGTCATTCCACGAGCAGTACTTC
- | TRBD1 | TRBJ1-6 | TRBV9 | CASSVTQGAYNSPLHF | TGTGCCAGCAGCGTGACTCAGGGGGCCTATAATTCACCCCTCCACTTT
- | - | TRBJ1-1 | TRBV15 | CATSRPYRALNTEAFF | TGTGCCACCAGCAGACCCTACAGGGCCCTGAACACTGAAGCTTTCTTT
- | - | TRBJ2-1 | TRBV2 | CASNFRGNLDEQFF | TGTGCCAGCAACTTCAGGGGCAACTTGGATGAGCAGTTCTTC
- | - | TRBJ2-1 | TRBV29-1 | CSAAGLRSYNEQFF | TGCAGCGCCGCAGGGTTGCGATCATACAATGAGCAGTTCTTC
- | - | TRBJ1-5 | TRBV19 | CASRPEAPNQPQHF | TGTGCCAGTAGGCCTGAGGCCCCGAATCAGCCCCAGCATTTT
once | - | TRBJ1-6 | TRBV18 | CASSPAGRDSPLHF | TGTGCCAGCTCACCGGCAGGGAGGGATTCACCCCTCCACTTT
- | TRBD1 | TRBJ1-6 | TRBV7-8 | CASSLISTGGNSPLHF | TGTGCCAGCAGCTTAATATCGACAGGGGGTAATTCACCCCTCCACTTT
- | TRBD2 | TRBJ2-1 | TRBV9 | CASSGRGGSYNEQFF | TGTGCCAGCAGCGGGCGGGGGGGCTCCTACAATGAGCAGTTCTTC
- | TRBD1 | TRBJ1-6 | TRBV9 | CASSLGQGLRSPLHF | TGTGCCAGCAGCCTCGGACAGGGCCTTCGTTCACCCCTCCACTTT
- | - | TRBJ2-1 | TRBV9 | CASSVGAGTYNEQFF | TGTGCCAGCAGCGTAGGGGCGGGCACCTACAATGAGCAGTTCTTC
- | - | TRBJ1-5 | TRBV7-6 | CASSPGRGSGNQPQHF | TGTGCCAGCAGCCCCGGTCGGGGGAGCGGCAATCAGCCCCAGCATTTT
- | - | TRBJ2-7 | TRBV7-3 | CASSAGSAYEQYF | TGTGCCAGCAGCGCAGGAAGTGCCTACGAGCAGTACTTC
- | - | TRBJ2-5 | TRBV6-5 | CASSYGFGLETQYF | TGTGCCAGCAGTTACGGTTTCGGGTTGGAGACCCAGTACTTC
few | TRBD1 | TRBJ1-5 | TRBV7-2 | CASSLRTGNQPQHF | TGTGCCAGCAGCTTAAGGACAGGGAATCAGCCCCAGCATTTT
- | - | TRBJ2-2 | TRBV7-3 | CASSSLQGAGELFF | TGTGCCAGCAGCTCCCTACAGGGAGCCGGGGAGCTGTTTTTT
few | - | TRBJ2-7 | TRBV7-8 | CASSLRGRGAYEQYF | TGTGCCAGCAGCTTAAGGGGCAGGGGTGCGTACGAGCAGTACTTC
- | - | TRBJ1-1 | TRBV29-1 | CSVIGQLNTEAFF | TGCAGCGTTATCGGACAACTGAACACTGAAGCTTTCTTT
- | TRBD2 | TRBJ2-3 | TRBV5-8 | CASSAGTSGGHLTTDTQYF | TGTGCCAGCAGCGCCGGGACTAGCGGGGGGCATTTGACCACAGATACGCAGTATTTT
- | TRBD2 | TRBJ2-3 | TRBV7-9 | CASSPLSGGSTDTQYF | TGTGCCAGCAGCCCACTAAGCGGGGGAAGCACAGATACGCAGTATTTT
- | TRBD1 | TRBJ2-7 | TRBV4-2 | CASSQDHRGDFEQYF | TGTGCCAGCAGCCAAGATCACAGGGGGGATTTCGAGCAGTACTTC
- | - | TRBJ2-3 | TRBV5-4 | CASSRASTDTQYF | TGTGCCAGCAGCCGAGCTAGCACAGATACGCAGTATTTT
- | - | TRBJ1-1 | TRBV5-1 | CASSSEGVVTEAFF | TGCGCCAGCAGCTCCGAGGGGGTCGTCACTGAAGCTTTCTTT
many | TRBD1 | TRBJ1-2 | TRBV5-1 | CASSLPRTGDGYTF | TGCGCCAGCAGCCTACCGCGGACAGGGGACGGCTACACCTTC
- | TRBD1 | TRBJ2-1 | TRBV30 | CAWNEGQGYNEQFF | TGTGCCTGGAATGAGGGACAGGGGTACAATGAGCAGTTCTTC
- | TRBD1 | TRBJ1-3 | TRBV4-2 | CASSQDRAGNTIYF | TGTGCCAGCAGCCAGGACAGGGCTGGAAACACCATATATTTT
- | TRBD1 | TRBJ1-2 | TRBV15 | CATSRGLQGAVGYTF | TGTGCCACCAGCAGAGGGCTACAGGGGGCGGTTGGCTACACCTTC
few | TRBD2 | TRBJ2-1 | TRBV9 | CASSVRGGDYNEQFF | TGTGCCAGCAGCGTACGCGGGGGGGACTACAATGAGCAGTTCTTC
- | - | TRBJ2-7 | TRBV11-2 | CASSFRGLGDEQYF | TGTGCCAGCAGCTTCAGGGGATTGGGCGACGAGCAGTACTTC